This record covers a single TCR beta chain. This sample was included in a study of lymphopenia after photon versus proton radiotherapy. Deletions cut 6 bases from V and 1 base from J, with 17 bases between. CDR3 length equals 16 residues. The germline CDR1 and CDR2 sequences are SGHDT and YYEEEE. Method: immunoSEQ multiplex PCR; TCRdb's copy keeps in-frame clones and lacks some. The table lists 150,000 to 200,000 clones, approximately 90% of them singletons. The TCR comes from a middle-aged man with gastric cancer. The chain links TRBV5-6 to TRBJ2-1; perhaps TRBD2 as D (5 bases). The material sequenced was peripheral blood, taken from a patient treated with photon-based radiotherapy. The CDR3 sequence is CASTLGSAYSYNEQFF. The CDR3 DNA follows: TGTGCCAGCACCCTGGGTAGCGCTTATTCCTACAATGAGCAGTTCTTC.